This passage covers 4 T cell receptor beta chains from one sample sequenced in a study of cytomegalovirus exposure and HLA in healthy donors. The PCR contained 60 Vbeta and 13 Jbeta primers. Clones were read by immunoSEQ multiplex PCR, and TCRdb kept only the in-frame ones, dropping some. The sample consists of around 150,000 clones, roughly 63% of them appearing once. The sample taken for sequencing was PBMCs. These receptors came from a woman aged 55 to 70 in good health and CMV-seropositive.

The V and J genes are TRBV4-2 and TRBJ2-3; D possibly corresponds to TRBD2 (6 bases). The CDR3 covers 18 residues. V lost 1 base and J lost 0, with 17 bases in between. In germline, CDR1 is LGHNA, CDR2 YNFKEQ. In DNA form, the CDR3 reads TGTGCCAGCAGCCAAGGGGCGGGGCCGGTGACTAGCACAGATACGCAGTATTTT. It encodes CASSQGAGPVTSTDTQYF.

This rearrangement joins TRBV27 to TRBJ1-5, with TRBD1 matching over 7 bases. This CDR3 contains 18 residues. From germline, CDR1 is MNHEY and CDR2 SMNVEV (reference sequence). V gave up 6 bases and J gave up 4 bases; unmatched junction bases: 18. CDR3 bases: TGTGCCAGCAGCCGCATTGGGTCGAAAAGGGACAGTAATCAGCCCCAGCATTTT. Translation gives CASSRIGSKRDSNQPQHF.

The chain recombines TRBV18 with TRBJ2-5; no definite D call. V lost 3 bases and J 5 bases, leaving 7 bases between the germline ends. There are 12 residues in the CDR3. Germline values: CDR1 KGHSH, CDR2 LQKENI. CDR3 bases: TGTGCCAGCTCACCTCCTTCTGAGACCCAGTACTTC. Amino acid sequence: CASSPPSETQYF.

This clone has only a few counts. V usage is TRBV9 and J usage is TRBJ2-1; TRBD2 agrees at 9 bases. J was trimmed by 10 bases and V by 0 bases; bases with no gene match: 14. This CDR3 spans 17 amino acids. Germline values: CDR1 SGDLS, CDR2 YYNGEE. CDR3 region: CASSVDPSGNKDWEQFF. For the CDR3, the DNA is TGTGCCAGCAGCGTAGATCCTAGCGGGAATAAGGATTGGGAGCAGTTCTTC. Supplemented by reference TRBV9 and TRBJ2-1, the full variable domain reads DSGVTQTPKHLITATGQRVTLRCSPRSGDLSVYWYQQSLDQGLQFLIQYYNGEERAKGNILERFSAQQFPDLHSELNLSSLELGDSALYFCASSVDPSGNKDWEQFFGPGTRLTVL.